This passage covers 4 T cell receptor beta chains from one sample sequenced in a study of tumor-infiltrating lymphocytes in primary liver carcinoma. Using a constant-region primer together with ProtoScript II reverse transcriptase, TCR beta cDNA was made from about 500 ng of total RNA. Libraries for TCR beta were built through three nested multiplex PCR rounds, which together made up a slightly modified ARM-PCR procedure. A C-beta reverse primer and TRBV1-TRBV30 forward primers served in each of the first two PCR rounds, at about 9 cycles apiece. TCRdb reprocessed the multiplex PCR reads with MiXCR, giving one entry per CDR3 protein. The sample comprises about 330,000 distinct CDR3 sequences, 65% of which are singletons, and roughly 6% rests with the top ten. Researchers drew blood RNA from unsorted whole blood and extracted germline DNA as well. The sample was peripheral blood. The receptors were sampled from a man aged 35 to 55 with primary liver carcinoma and hepatitis B virus infection.

This clonotype was seen ten or more times. This chain connects TRBV5-4 to TRBJ2-1; tentative D call: TRBD2 (5 bases). There are 15 residues in the CDR3. Germline CDR1 reads SGHNT; CDR2 reads YYREEE (reference sequence). Trimming took 0 bases from V and 3 from J, leaving 10 bases between them. The CDR3 is CASSLGGSVYNEQFF. The CDR3 DNA reads TGTGCCAGCAGCTTGGGAGGGAGCGTCTACAATGAGCAGTTCTTC.

V usage is TRBV9 and J usage is TRBJ2-7; D might be TRBD1 (5 bases). Germline V gene lookup returns CDR1 SGDLS and CDR2 YYNGEE. The CDR3 sequence is 15 residues long. Trimming stripped 5 bases from V and 2 bases from J, with 17 bases between. CDR3 coding DNA: TGTGCCAGCAGAGACAGTAGGGGCCTCCCCTACGAGCAGTACTTC. Amino acid sequence: CASRDSRGLPYEQYF.

CDR3 sequence: CASSGTSGRLTDTQYF. In DNA, the CDR3 is TGTGCCAGCAGTGGGACTAGCGGGAGGTTGACAGATACGCAGTATTTT. The chain is built from TRBV6-1 and TRBJ2-3; TRBD2 matches at 14 bases. Germline assignment: CDR1 MNHNS and CDR2 SASEGT. V gave up 4 bases and J gave up 3 bases; unmatched junction bases: 3. The length of the CDR3 is 16 residues.

Turning to this clonotype: With a much larger clone just one base away, this may be a read error. This chain links TRBV12-3 or TRBV12-4 with TRBJ2-1, with D tentatively TRBD2 (5 bases). V was cut by 0 bases and J by 10 bases, with 13 bases left in between. The CDR3 length is 14 residues. The CDR3 DNA reads as TGTGCCAGCAGTTTAGCGAGGGTCATTATCGAGCAGTTCTTC. Translating it yields CASSLARVIIEQFF.